Detailed here is one T cell receptor beta chain. What it recognizes is unknown. This entry belongs to a study of T-cell memory formation after mild COVID-19. Findings of the study overall: There was a balanced CD4/CD8 profile in clones contracting day 15 to 85, and later expanders leaned CD4+.

Libraries for TCRalpha and TCRbeta carried sample barcodes and unique molecular identifiers via 5'RACE. TCRdb recomputed calls from the 5' RACE reads with MiXCR, one row per CDR3 protein. The sample has some 180,000 distinct CDR3 sequences, 18% seen once; the top ten hold 3.5% to 5%. The V gene end was trimmed by 3 bases and the J gene end by 3 bases; junction bases not matched to a gene: 3. Germline loops: CDR1 LNHDA, CDR2 SQIVND (reference sequence). The CDR3 runs to 15 residues. The sample consisted of PBMCs or a T cell subset sorted from them (not recorded which). The chain combines TRBV19 with TRBJ2-3, with 10 bases that match TRBD2. The sequence came from a man younger than 30 who had mild COVID-19 (a few samples of this study predate the infection). Cell type and time point are not known. CDR3 sequence (DNA): TGTGCCAGTAGTATCCCTAGCGGGGGAACAGATACGCAGTATTTT. Amino acids: CASSIPSGGTDTQYF.